The next 17 T cell receptor beta chains were all read from a single sample in a study of control samples from healthy donors and cancer patients. The assay was immunoSEQ multiplex PCR, and TCRdb's table has in-frame clones only and misses some. The data show 75,000 to 80,000 clones, 89% seen once. The material sequenced was PBMCs. The receptor source for this set is a woman between 50 and 59 years old with colorectal cancer.

V gene TRBV7-9 combines with J gene TRBJ1-1; D remains ambiguous. CDR3 size: 12 residues. V shed 6 bases and J shed 8 bases, with 13 bases lying between them. Looked up from germline, CDR1 is SEHNR and CDR2 is FQNEAQ (reference sequence). The DNA for the CDR3 is TGTGCCAGCAGTTCACCCGGGTCGGAAGCTTTCTTT. Its protein product is CASSSPGSEAFF.

The rearrangement uses TRBV20-1 and TRBJ2-5; D remains ambiguous. Trimming took off 3 bases at V and 4 bases at J, with 9 bases between the two ends. The CDR3 spans 12 residues. CDR1 and CDR2 from the germline V gene are DFQATT and SNEGSKA (reference sequence). CDR3 residues: CSASLDRETQYF. The CDR3, as DNA: TGCAGTGCTAGTCTAGATCGAGAGACCCAGTACTTC.

The rearrangement joins TRBV11-3 to TRBJ2-1, with D unclear. The CDR3 consists of 12 residues. The germline gives CDR1 SGHNT, CDR2 YENEEA. Between the trimmed V and J ends, which lost 4 bases and 5 bases, there was a span of 6 bases. The DNA for the CDR3 is TGTGCCAGCAGCTCTAATAACAATGAGCAGTTCTTC. This gives the protein CASSSNNNEQFF.

The rearrangement links TRBV7-9 to TRBJ1-4, with D uncertain. The germline gives CDR1 SEHNR, CDR2 FQNEAQ (reference sequence). The CDR3 extends over 11 amino acids. V lost 5 bases, J lost 8 bases, and 6 bases lay in between. The CDR3 is CASSVSEKLFF. CDR3 bases: TGTGCCAGCAGCGTGAGCGAAAAACTGTTTTTT.

The chain carries TRBV29-1 and TRBJ1-2; 11 nucleotides line up with TRBD1. Germline lookup yields CDR1 SQVTM and CDR2 ANQGSEA. This CDR3 contains 13 residues. The trim removed 6 bases at V and 6 bases at J, leaving 6 bases unmatched. CDR3 sequence: CSVGQGATNGYTF. CDR3 nucleotide sequence: TGCAGCGTAGGACAGGGGGCTACGAATGGCTACACCTTC.

The chain links TRBV25-1 to TRBJ2-2, with D possibly matching TRBD1 (6 bases). Germline CDR1 and CDR2: MGHDK and SYGVNS. The CDR3 sequence is 15 residues long. V was cut by 4 bases and J by 5 bases, with 14 bases left in between. CDR3 DNA sequence: TGTGCCAGCAGTGGGCACTGGGGGCAAACCGGGGAGCTGTTTTTT. This translates into CASSGHWGQTGELFF.

The chain recombines TRBV5-1 with TRBJ2-5; weak D call: TRBD2 (6 bases). The CDR3 extends over 15 amino acids. Germline V gene lookup returns CDR1 SGHRS and CDR2 YFSETQ. V was clipped by 5 bases and J by 0 bases, with 14 bases between them. CDR3 nucleotides: TGCGCCAGCAGAACGGGGGTCACGTACCAAGAGACCCAGTACTTC. This codes for CASRTGVTYQETQYF.

The chain has TRBV3-1 (or the pseudogene TRBV3-2) and TRBJ1-3, with D hard to call. The CDR3 length is 14 residues. Germline V gives CDR1 LGHDT, CDR2 YNNKEL (reference sequence). V dropped 4 bases and J dropped 0 bases, with 7 bases sitting between them. The CDR3 region is CASSPTYSGNTIYF. The CDR3 nucleotides read TGTGCCAGCAGCCCCACCTACTCTGGAAACACCATATATTTT.

The V and J genes are TRBV19 and TRBJ2-5, with a possible D match to TRBD2 (5 bases). Trimming took off 5 bases at V and 6 bases at J, with 25 bases between the two ends. There are 17 residues in the CDR3. Germline V gene sequence: CDR1 LNHDA, CDR2 SQIVND (reference sequence). CDR3: CASSARPLVEGLQTQYF. The CDR3 nucleotides read TGTGCCAGTAGTGCGCGACCACTAGTAGAGGGCCTCCAGACCCAGTACTTC.

V and J are TRBV28 and TRBJ2-5, with D hard to call. CDR1 MDHEN and CDR2 SYDVKM come from the germline V gene. Trimming stripped 6 bases from V and 4 bases from J, with 15 bases between. The CDR3 sequence is 14 residues long. CDR3 sequence reads: CASRLRTGRETQYF. In nucleotides, the CDR3 is TGTGCCAGCAGGCTACGGACCGGCAGAGAGACCCAGTACTTC.

This chain joins TRBV5-1 and TRBJ1-1, with D hard to call. CDR1 and CDR2 (germline): SGHRS, YFSETQ. The CDR3 loop spans 16 amino acids. V shed 1 base and J shed 4 bases, with 17 bases lying between them. In DNA, the CDR3 is TGCGCCAGCAGCTTGTCTGGCGGACCAGGTGGCACTGAAGCTTTCTTT. It is translated as CASSLSGGPGGTEAFF. Full variable domain (missing parts from reference TRBV5-1 and TRBJ1-1): KAGVTQTPRYLIKTRGQQVTLSCSPISGHRSVSWYQQTPGQGLQFLFEYFSETQRNKGNFPGRFSGRQFSNSRSEMNVSTLELGDSALYLCASSLSGGPGGTEAFFGQGTRLTVV.

The V call is TRBV19, the J call TRBJ2-2, with a weak D call TRBD2 (6 bases). Germline CDR1 LNHDA, CDR2 SQIVND (reference sequence). CDR3 length equals 15 residues. The V gene lost 6 bases and the J gene lost 5 bases, with 16 bases spanning the gap. CDR3 sequence reads: CASRIDGAGTGELFF. The DNA of the CDR3 is TGTGCCAGTAGAATCGATGGGGCGGGGACCGGGGAGCTGTTTTTT.

This clone was detected only a few times. The CDR3: CASSQRTEPSGYNSPLHF. Here the CDR3 DNA reads TGCGCCAGCAGCCAGAGGACAGAGCCCAGCGGCTATAATTCACCCCTCCACTTT. The J gene is TRBJ1-6, the V gene TRBV4-1; a possible D gene is TRBD1 (6 bases). The V and J ends lost 3 bases and 3 bases respectively, with 18 bases between them. Germline loops: CDR1 MGHRA, CDR2 YSYEKL. The CDR3 sequence is 18 residues long.

This clone was detected once. V gene TRBV5-1 combines with J gene TRBJ1-1; D is perhaps TRBD1 (6 bases). Germline V gene lookup returns CDR1 SGHRS and CDR2 YFSETQ. V was trimmed by 3 bases and J by 3 bases, leaving 12 bases between them. The CDR3 spans 14 residues. CDR3 DNA: TGCGCCAGCAGCTCGGGGGGGCTGCACACTGAAGCTTTCTTT. It encodes CASSSGGLHTEAFF.

The V gene is TRBV7-2, the J gene TRBJ1-3; the match to TRBD1 covers 7 bases. V was pared by 1 base and J by 0 bases, with 3 bases of the junction left unmatched. Germline V gene sequence: CDR1 SGHTA, CDR2 FQGNSA. The CDR3 extends over 16 amino acids. The CDR3 coding sequence is TGTGCCAGCAGCTTAGGACAGGGACTCTCTGGAAACACCATATATTTT. The encoded protein is CASSLGQGLSGNTIYF.

The V and J genes are TRBV12-5 and TRBJ1-4; 10 bases match TRBD1. The ends lost 8 bases at V and 6 bases at J; junction bases unmatched: 12. The CDR3 runs to 16 residues. Germline V CDR1 and CDR2: LGHNT, FRNRAP. CDR3 loop: CASRQGARSDDEKLFF. CDR3 nucleotide sequence: TGTGCTAGTCGACAGGGGGCAAGGTCGGATGATGAAAAACTGTTTTTT.

The V and J genes are TRBV24-1 and TRBJ2-1; TRBD1 matches 8 bases. The CDR3 sequence is 12 residues long. In germline, CDR1 is KGHDR, CDR2 SFDVKD. The trim removed 1 base at V and 12 bases at J, leaving 1 base unmatched. In DNA, the CDR3 is TGTGCCACCAGTGATTTCGACAGGGGGCAGTTCTTC. Protein product: CATSDFDRGQFF.